This T cell receptor beta chain emerged from a study of control samples from healthy donors and cancer patients. The method was immunoSEQ multiplex PCR; TCRdb's version includes in-frame clones alone and lacks a portion of them. The data hold some 90,000 clones, with about 86% observed a single time. This CDR3 has 14 amino acids. Deletions cut 2 bases from V and 5 bases from J, with 13 bases between. Germline CDR1 SGHNT, CDR2 YYREEE (reference sequence). This clonotype was sampled from a woman aged 45-60 years in good health. Sequenced material: blood. The rearrangement joins TRBV5-4 to TRBJ2-5; tentatively, D is TRBD2 (7 bases). The CDR3 loop reads CASSFAGAGETQYF. Written as DNA, the CDR3 is TGTGCCAGCAGCTTCGCGGGGGCGGGGGAGACCCAGTACTTC.